The entry below describes one T cell receptor beta chain. Profiled with immunoSEQ multiplex PCR; TCRdb holds only in-frame clones, not every one. The sample carries 300,000 to 450,000 clones, more than 75% recorded once. This sample was included in a study of blood T cell repertoires in COVID-19. The CDR3 has 16 amino acids. The germline gives CDR1 SGHTA, CDR2 FQGNSA. V was pared by 2 bases and J by 7 bases, with 6 bases of the junction left unmatched. This receptor was identified in a man aged 40-55 years in a cohort exposed to, infected with or recovered from COVID-19 (not recorded which). The V and J genes are TRBV7-2 and TRBJ2-2; 11 nucleotides agree with TRBD2. Sequenced sample: PBMCs or T cells enriched from blood (not recorded which). DNA of the CDR3: TGTGCCAGCAGCTTACGTCTAGCGGGAGGAGGCGGGGAGCTGTTTTTT. As protein: CASSLRLAGGGGELFF. The full variable domain, with the rest looked up from reference TRBV7-2 and TRBJ2-2, is GAGVSQSPSNKVTEKGKDVELRCDPISGHTALYWYRQSLGQGLEFLIYFQGNSAPDKSGLPSDRFSAERTGGSVSTLTIQRTQQEDSAVYLCASSLRLAGGGGELFFGEGSRLTVL.